This T cell receptor beta chain emerged from a study of shared clonotypes between healthy human individuals. This CDR3 region has 14 residues. CDR1 and CDR2 from the germline V gene are MNHEY and SMNVEV (reference sequence). Trimming cost V 6 bases and J 8 bases; bases outside gene matches: 7. TCRdb's table, derived via immunoSEQ multiplex PCR, lists solely in-frame clones and lacks some. The data hold around 2,000,000 clones, with roughly 91% observed a single time. CD8 cells classed as naive were CD45RO-negative and positively selected for CCR7, excluding terminally differentiated effector memory CD45RA+ cells.

The TCR was taken from a man younger than 30 in good health. Some clones in this sample may be carry-over from other donors' samples. Sequencing was done on a sample of naive CD8+ T cells from PBMCs. The rearrangement uses TRBV27 and TRBJ2-1, with TRBD2 identical over 10 bases. The CDR3 sequence: CASRLTSGLHEQFF. The DNA for the CDR3 is TGTGCCAGCAGGCTGACTAGCGGGCTCCATGAGCAGTTCTTC.